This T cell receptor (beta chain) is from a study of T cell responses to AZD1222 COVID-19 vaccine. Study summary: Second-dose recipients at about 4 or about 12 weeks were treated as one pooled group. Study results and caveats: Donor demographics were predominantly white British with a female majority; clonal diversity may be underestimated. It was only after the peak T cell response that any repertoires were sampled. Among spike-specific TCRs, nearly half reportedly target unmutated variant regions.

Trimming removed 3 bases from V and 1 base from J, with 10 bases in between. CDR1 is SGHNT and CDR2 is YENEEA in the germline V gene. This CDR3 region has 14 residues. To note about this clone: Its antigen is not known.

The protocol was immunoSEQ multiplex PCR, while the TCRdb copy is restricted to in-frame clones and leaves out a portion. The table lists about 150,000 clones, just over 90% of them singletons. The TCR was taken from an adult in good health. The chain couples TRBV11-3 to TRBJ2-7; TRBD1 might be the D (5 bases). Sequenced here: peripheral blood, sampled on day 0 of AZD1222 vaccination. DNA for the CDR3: TGTGCCAGCAGCTTGGGGCAGAGTTCCTACGAGCAGTACTTC. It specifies CASSLGQSSYEQYF.